Described below is a single T cell receptor (beta chain) sequence and its context. This record belongs to a study of T cells after yellow fever vaccination. TCRdb processed the 5' RACE reads anew with MiXCR; each CDR3 protein has one entry. The sample has hundreds of thousands of distinct CDR3 sequences, approximately 9% seen once; the top ten hold roughly 18%. V was clipped by 6 bases and J by 7 bases; unmatched bases: 12. Germline CDR1 and CDR2: MNHEY and SVGAGI. The CDR3 is 16 amino acids. The clonotype originates from a man aged 18-30 years who received the YFV17D yellow fever vaccine. The V call is TRBV6-5, the J call TRBJ1-6, with 7 bases identical to TRBD1. Specimen: PBMCs, collected on the day of the first yellow fever vaccination. For the CDR3, the DNA is TGTGCCAGCAGGCGTTCCGGGGAGGGGGCGAATTCACCCCTCCACTTT. It yields the protein CASRRSGEGANSPLHF.